This note documents a single TCR beta chain sequence. In germline, CDR1 is ENHRY, CDR2 SYGVKD. CDR3 size: 15 residues. V was pared by 4 bases and J by 6 bases, with 6 bases of the junction left unmatched. The treatment is: around 19 received Ad26.COV2.S at low or high dose, single or two shots; several received placebo; per-sample allocation not given. Vaccine and placebo recipients were sampled on day 63 after the first injection. These data belong to a study of Ad26.COV2.S vaccination and SARS-CoV-2 variants. About the study: The donor participated in the COV1001 trial, in its Ad26.COV2.S arm. Ad26.COV2.S shots went into the muscle once or twice, 56 days apart.

Measured with immunoSEQ multiplex PCR; TCRdb has only the in-frame clones, and not every one. The table lists around 340,000 clones, 88% of them singletons. The sequence was obtained from a person between 18 and 59 years old who received the Ad26.COV2.S COVID-19 vaccine or a placebo. The J gene is TRBJ1-4, the V gene TRBV10-3; TRBD1 aligns across 9 bases. The sample here was peripheral blood, taken in a trial of Ad26.COV2.S vaccine versus placebo. CDR3 DNA sequence: TGTGCCATCAGTGGTACGGGACAGGGTTATGAAAAACTGTTTTTT. Its translation: CAISGTGQGYEKLFF.